The rows below give T cell receptor beta chains drawn from one sample of a study of blood T cell repertoires in COVID-19. TCRdb keeps only in-frame clones here, not all; method: immunoSEQ multiplex PCR. In the table there are around 330,000 clones, about nine tenths of which are singletons. The sample comprised PBMCs or T cells enriched from blood (not recorded which). The source of these receptors is a man between 60 and 75 years old who had recovered from COVID-19. The CDR3 runs from the conserved cysteine through the conserved F or W. The D gene is left open where the match is weak. Clone size is stated in some rows and not others, as once, few, many or a class when expanded.

d_call: TRBD1; j_call: TRBJ2-3; v_call: TRBV6-1; clone_size: NA; cdr3_aa: CASSEGGQGWDTQYF; cdr3_nt: TGTGCCAGCAGTGAGGGTGGACAGGGGTGGGATACGCAGTATTTT
d_call: TRBD1; j_call: TRBJ1-4; v_call: TRBV28; clone_size: NA; cdr3_aa: CASNTGGPNEKLFF; cdr3_nt: TGTGCCAGCAATACAGGGGGTCCTAATGAAAAACTGTTTTTT
d_call: TRBD1; j_call: TRBJ1-2; v_call: TRBV5-5; clone_size: NA; cdr3_aa: CASSLISGTGRYGYTF; cdr3_nt: TGTGCCAGCAGCTTAATCTCCGGGACAGGGAGGTATGGCTACACCTTC
d_call: NA; j_call: TRBJ1-4; v_call: TRBV28; clone_size: NA; cdr3_aa: CASSLNEKLFF; cdr3_nt: TGTGCCAGCAGTCTGAATGAAAAACTGTTTTTT
d_call: TRBD1; j_call: TRBJ2-7; v_call: TRBV7-9; clone_size: few; cdr3_aa: CASSRPGQRFEQYF; cdr3_nt: TGTGCCAGCAGCAGGCCGGGACAGCGTTTCGAGCAGTACTTC
d_call: NA; j_call: TRBJ2-5; v_call: TRBV24-1; clone_size: NA; cdr3_aa: CATSDYGLVGTQYF; cdr3_nt: TGTGCCACCAGTGACTATGGTCTGGTTGGGACCCAGTACTTC
d_call: NA; j_call: TRBJ1-1; v_call: TRBV29-1; clone_size: NA; cdr3_aa: CSVVSSINEAFF; cdr3_nt: TGCAGCGTTGTCAGTTCCATTAATGAAGCTTTCTTT
d_call: NA; j_call: TRBJ2-1; v_call: TRBV11-2; clone_size: NA; cdr3_aa: CASSRLSSYNEQFF; cdr3_nt: TGTGCCAGCAGCCGTCTGAGCTCCTACAATGAGCAGTTCTTC
d_call: TRBD1; j_call: TRBJ2-3; v_call: TRBV7-9; clone_size: NA; cdr3_aa: CASSLRTGRDTQYF; cdr3_nt: TGTGCCAGCAGCTTAAGGACAGGGCGGGATACGCAGTATTTT
d_call: NA; j_call: TRBJ2-7; v_call: TRBV5-1; clone_size: NA; cdr3_aa: CASSLDGLSSYEQYF; cdr3_nt: TGCGCCAGCAGCTTAGACGGACTATCCTCCTACGAGCAGTACTTC
d_call: NA; j_call: TRBJ2-3; v_call: TRBV2; clone_size: NA; cdr3_aa: CASSEEGGGQTDTQYF; cdr3_nt: TGTGCCAGCAGTGAAGAGGGGGGGGGCCAAACAGATACGCAGTATTTT
d_call: NA; j_call: TRBJ1-5; v_call: TRBV6-5; clone_size: NA; cdr3_aa: CASSYAPKGGNQPQHF; cdr3_nt: TGTGCCAGCAGTTACGCGCCCAAGGGGGGCAATCAGCCCCAGCATTTT
d_call: TRBD1; j_call: TRBJ1-5; v_call: TRBV7-9; clone_size: NA; cdr3_aa: CASSSSGPRDRGPDQPQHF; cdr3_nt: TGTGCCAGCAGCTCGAGTGGTCCCCGGGACAGGGGGCCAGATCAGCCCCAGCATTTT
d_call: TRBD1; j_call: TRBJ2-2; v_call: TRBV28; clone_size: NA; cdr3_aa: CASSPFTGTGGDTGELFF; cdr3_nt: TGTGCCAGCAGTCCATTTACCGGGACAGGGGGCGACACCGGGGAGCTGTTTTTT
d_call: NA; j_call: TRBJ1-2; v_call: TRBV28; clone_size: NA; cdr3_aa: CASSRSYYGYTF; cdr3_nt: TGTGCCAGCAGTAGGAGTTACTATGGCTACACCTTC
d_call: NA; j_call: TRBJ2-7; v_call: TRBV5-1; clone_size: NA; cdr3_aa: CASSLASGAEQYF; cdr3_nt: TGCGCCAGCAGCTTGGCGTCAGGGGCCGAGCAGTACTTC
d_call: TRBD1; j_call: TRBJ2-2; v_call: TRBV18; clone_size: once; cdr3_aa: CASSAGTGGASGELFF; cdr3_nt: TGTGCCAGCTCGGCCGGGACAGGGGGCGCGTCCGGGGAGCTGTTTTTT
d_call: NA; j_call: TRBJ2-7; v_call: TRBV6-1; clone_size: NA; cdr3_aa: CASSERGGSSYEQYF; cdr3_nt: TGTGCCAGCAGTGAACGCGGAGGGTCCTCCTACGAGCAGTACTTC
d_call: TRBD1; j_call: TRBJ2-2; v_call: TRBV30; clone_size: NA; cdr3_aa: CAWSVTGVYGELFF; cdr3_nt: TGTGCCTGGAGTGTTACAGGGGTCTACGGGGAGCTGTTTTTT
d_call: TRBD1; j_call: TRBJ2-7; v_call: TRBV30; clone_size: NA; cdr3_aa: CAWSDRTGDFNEQYF; cdr3_nt: TGTGCCTGGAGTGACCGGACAGGGGATTTCAACGAGCAGTACTTC
d_call: NA; j_call: TRBJ1-1; v_call: TRBV9; clone_size: NA; cdr3_aa: CASSLGGGGLSTEAFF; cdr3_nt: TGTGCCAGCAGCCTAGGGGGAGGGGGTTTGAGCACTGAAGCTTTCTTT
d_call: TRBD2; j_call: TRBJ2-1; v_call: TRBV19; clone_size: NA; cdr3_aa: CASSYPGLAVSYNEQFF; cdr3_nt: TGTGCCAGTAGCTACCCCGGACTAGCGGTTTCCTACAATGAGCAGTTCTTC
d_call: NA; j_call: TRBJ2-1; v_call: TRBV5-6; clone_size: NA; cdr3_aa: CASSLRGGSYNEQFF; cdr3_nt: TGTGCCAGCAGCTTGAGGGGGGGGTCCTACAATGAGCAGTTCTTC
d_call: TRBD1; j_call: TRBJ1-2; v_call: TRBV28; clone_size: NA; cdr3_aa: CASSSGTGGGWNYGYTF; cdr3_nt: TGTGCCAGCAGTTCCGGGACAGGGGGCGGTTGGAACTATGGCTACACCTTC
d_call: TRBD1; j_call: TRBJ1-1; v_call: TRBV7-8; clone_size: NA; cdr3_aa: CASWDRLGATEAFF; cdr3_nt: TGTGCCAGCTGGGACAGGCTAGGGGCCACTGAAGCTTTCTTT
d_call: TRBD1; j_call: TRBJ1-6; v_call: TRBV9; clone_size: few; cdr3_aa: CASSVWDRHNSPLHF; cdr3_nt: TGTGCCAGCAGCGTCTGGGACAGACATAATTCACCCCTCCACTTT
d_call: TRBD1; j_call: TRBJ1-1; v_call: TRBV28; clone_size: NA; cdr3_aa: CASRRQGGNTEAFF; cdr3_nt: TGTGCCAGCAGGAGACAGGGAGGGAACACTGAAGCTTTCTTT
d_call: NA; j_call: TRBJ1-5; v_call: TRBV28; clone_size: NA; cdr3_aa: CANAGADSNQPQHF; cdr3_nt: TGTGCTAACGCAGGGGCCGATAGCAATCAGCCCCAGCATTTT
d_call: TRBD1; j_call: TRBJ2-7; v_call: TRBV19; clone_size: NA; cdr3_aa: CATRDRGSSYEQYF; cdr3_nt: TGTGCCACCAGGGACAGGGGGAGCTCCTACGAGCAGTACTTC
d_call: TRBD1; j_call: TRBJ2-7; v_call: TRBV11-1; clone_size: NA; cdr3_aa: CASSLAGTDPYEQYF; cdr3_nt: TGTGCCAGCAGCTTAGCGGGGACAGACCCCTACGAGCAGTACTTC
d_call: TRBD1; j_call: TRBJ2-1; v_call: TRBV19; clone_size: NA; cdr3_aa: CATTLGQGGGGEQFF; cdr3_nt: TGTGCCACCACCCTGGGACAGGGGGGAGGTGGTGAGCAGTTCTTC
d_call: NA; j_call: TRBJ1-2; v_call: TRBV7-2; clone_size: NA; cdr3_aa: CASSLGLRGSYGYTF; cdr3_nt: TGTGCCAGCAGCTTAGGTTTGCGGGGGTCCTATGGCTACACCTTC
d_call: NA; j_call: TRBJ2-7; v_call: TRBV4-2; clone_size: NA; cdr3_aa: CASSRLGQGYEQYF; cdr3_nt: TGTGCCAGCAGCCGCCTCGGTCAGGGATACGAGCAGTACTTC
d_call: NA; j_call: TRBJ1-1; v_call: TRBV3-1/TRBV3-2; clone_size: NA; cdr3_aa: CASSRGHLSRSTAEAFF; cdr3_nt: TGTGCCAGCAGCCGGGGCCACTTGTCGAGATCGACCGCTGAAGCTTTCTTT
d_call: TRBD1; j_call: TRBJ2-1; v_call: TRBV30; clone_size: NA; cdr3_aa: CAWTGQVTYNEQFF; cdr3_nt: TGTGCCTGGACAGGACAGGTCACCTACAATGAGCAGTTCTTC
d_call: NA; j_call: TRBJ1-6; v_call: TRBV2; clone_size: NA; cdr3_aa: CASSVQRTNSPLHF; cdr3_nt: TGTGCCAGCAGTGTACAGAGAACTAATTCACCCCTCCACTTT
d_call: TRBD2; j_call: TRBJ2-1; v_call: TRBV27; clone_size: NA; cdr3_aa: CASSPRAGTSSYNEQFF; cdr3_nt: TGTGCCAGCAGCCCCCGGGCGGGGACTAGCTCCTACAATGAGCAGTTCTTC
d_call: NA; j_call: TRBJ1-1; v_call: TRBV13; clone_size: once; cdr3_aa: CASSLGQNTEAFF; cdr3_nt: TGTGCCAGCAGCTTAGGACAGAACACTGAAGCTTTCTTT
d_call: TRBD2; j_call: TRBJ2-3; v_call: TRBV28; clone_size: once; cdr3_aa: CASSFREAGGRGTDTQYF; cdr3_nt: TGTGCCAGCAGTTTTAGAGAAGCGGGAGGGCGGGGCACAGATACGCAGTATTTT
d_call: TRBD1; j_call: TRBJ2-3; v_call: TRBV5-1; clone_size: NA; cdr3_aa: CASSQGQGTDTQYF; cdr3_nt: TGCGCCAGCAGCCAGGGACAGGGCACAGATACGCAGTATTTT
d_call: TRBD2; j_call: TRBJ2-5; v_call: TRBV6-5; clone_size: NA; cdr3_aa: CASSYGRPGGKETQYF; cdr3_nt: TGTGCCAGCAGTTACGGGAGGCCGGGAGGGAAAGAGACCCAGTACTTC
d_call: TRBD2; j_call: TRBJ2-1; v_call: TRBV10-2; clone_size: NA; cdr3_aa: CASSELAGGLNEQFF; cdr3_nt: TGCGCCAGCAGTGAATTAGCGGGAGGACTCAATGAGCAGTTCTTC
d_call: TRBD2; j_call: TRBJ2-5; v_call: TRBV7-2; clone_size: NA; cdr3_aa: CASSLGFGLAGGVGETQYF; cdr3_nt: TGTGCCAGCAGCTTAGGTTTTGGACTAGCGGGAGGGGTGGGAGAGACCCAGTACTTC
d_call: TRBD2; j_call: TRBJ2-5; v_call: TRBV5-1; clone_size: NA; cdr3_aa: CASSLGAYVAGGQETQYF; cdr3_nt: TGCGCCAGCAGCTTGGGGGCCTACGTAGCGGGAGGTCAAGAGACCCAGTACTTC
d_call: TRBD1; j_call: TRBJ2-7; v_call: TRBV11-1; clone_size: NA; cdr3_aa: CASSSPGQGHEQYF; cdr3_nt: TGTGCCAGCAGCTCTCCGGGACAGGGTCACGAGCAGTACTTC
d_call: NA; j_call: TRBJ2-6; v_call: TRBV7-2; clone_size: NA; cdr3_aa: CASSLVGVSGANVLTF; cdr3_nt: TGTGCCAGCAGCTTAGTCGGGGTCTCTGGGGCCAACGTCCTGACTTTC
d_call: NA; j_call: TRBJ2-4; v_call: TRBV29-1; clone_size: NA; cdr3_aa: CSVARSGTKNIQYF; cdr3_nt: TGCAGCGTTGCTCGATCGGGGACCAAAAACATTCAGTACTTC
d_call: TRBD2; j_call: TRBJ2-5; v_call: TRBV20-1; clone_size: NA; cdr3_aa: CSASRGLAQETQYF; cdr3_nt: TGCAGTGCTAGTAGGGGACTAGCCCAAGAGACCCAGTACTTC
d_call: TRBD1; j_call: TRBJ1-4; v_call: TRBV9; clone_size: NA; cdr3_aa: CASSSQGARPEKLFF; cdr3_nt: TGTGCCAGCAGCTCACAGGGGGCCAGACCTGAAAAACTGTTTTTT
d_call: TRBD1; j_call: TRBJ1-4; v_call: TRBV20-1; clone_size: once; cdr3_aa: CSASFRGTNEKLFF; cdr3_nt: TGCAGTGCTAGTTTCAGGGGGACTAATGAAAAACTGTTTTTT
d_call: NA; j_call: TRBJ2-5; v_call: TRBV18; clone_size: NA; cdr3_aa: CASSEEETQYF; cdr3_nt: TGTGCCAGCTCGGAGGAGGAGACCCAGTACTTC
d_call: TRBD2; j_call: TRBJ2-7; v_call: TRBV3-1/TRBV3-2; clone_size: NA; cdr3_aa: CASSQTTSGRHYEQYF; cdr3_nt: TGTGCCAGCAGCCAAACGACTAGCGGGAGGCACTACGAGCAGTACTTC
d_call: TRBD2; j_call: TRBJ2-2; v_call: TRBV4-2; clone_size: NA; cdr3_aa: CASSPGEAGALGTGELFF; cdr3_nt: TGTGCCAGCAGCCCCGGCGAAGCGGGAGCTCTGGGCACCGGGGAGCTGTTTTTT